The 19 T cell receptor beta chains given below trace back to one sample, sequenced in a study of blood T cell repertoires in COVID-19. Generated by immunoSEQ multiplex PCR, the TCRdb table keeps only in-frame clones and is missing some. The data show under 250,000 clones, around 82% seen once. The specimen was PBMCs or T cells enriched from blood (not recorded which). Every receptor here comes from a woman between 40 and 55 years old who had been exposed to COVID-19.

This clone was picked up one time. This chain connects TRBV5-1 to TRBJ2-7; 7 bases match TRBD1. Germline V gene lookup returns CDR1 SGHRS and CDR2 YFSETQ. This CDR3 is built from 14 residues. V dropped 0 bases and J dropped 10; count of bases not matched to a gene: 10. CDR3 residues: CASSLVTGSPSQYF. In DNA, the CDR3 is TGCGCCAGCAGCTTGGTGACAGGGTCCCCGTCTCAGTACTTC.

The chain has TRBV5-5 and TRBJ1-2; D remains ambiguous. Germline CDR1 reads SGHKS; CDR2 reads YYEKEE (reference sequence). V lost 1 base and J lost 5, with 15 bases in between. The CDR3 length is 15 residues. For the CDR3, the DNA is TGTGCCAGCAGCTTGTCGTGGGCTCCACAATATGGCTACACCTTC. This translates into CASSLSWAPQYGYTF.

The gene calls are TRBV2 and TRBJ2-3; unclear D gene. The V and J ends lost 1 base and 3 bases respectively, with 14 bases between them. The CDR3 is 16 amino acids. Germline CDR1 and CDR2: SNHLY and FYNNEI. CDR3 bases: TGTGCCAGCAGTGAAGATCACCATCGCAGTACAGATACGCAGTATTTT. It yields the protein CASSEDHHRSTDTQYF.

This clone has only one observation. The chain has TRBV27 and TRBJ1-2; a weak D match, TRBD1 (5 bases). Germline V CDR1 and CDR2: MNHEY, SMNVEV (reference sequence). V lost 10 bases and J 3 bases, leaving 18 bases between the germline ends. The CDR3 spans 14 residues. The CDR3 loop reads CATSSLGGDYGYTF. CDR3 sequence (DNA): TGTGCCACCTCTTCCCTGGGGGGGGACTATGGCTACACCTTC.

The genes are TRBV2 and TRBJ1-6; no reliable D call. The CDR3 consists of 12 residues. V was trimmed by 8 bases and J by 7 bases, leaving 9 bases between them. The V gene's germline CDR1 is SNHLY and CDR2 FYNNEI. The CDR3 region has the DNA TGTGCCAGCGAGGAGGGAAATTCACCCCTCCACTTT. It codes for CASEEGNSPLHF. The whole variable domain, filled in from reference TRBV2 and TRBJ1-6, reads EPEVTQTPSHQVTQMGQEVILRCVPISNHLYFYWYRQILGQKVEFLVSFYNNEISEKSEIFDDQFSVERPDGSNFTLKIRSTKLEDSAMYFCASEEGNSPLHFGNGTRLTVT.

V usage is TRBV28 and J usage is TRBJ1-2; D gene unclear. CDR1 MDHEN and CDR2 SYDVKM come from the germline V gene. With 6 bases removed from V and 7 bases from J, the gap between germline ends came to 15 bases. The CDR3 covers 13 residues. Here the CDR3 DNA reads TGTGCCAGCAGGCTGAATCTCATCGGTGGCTACACCTTC. It specifies CASRLNLIGGYTF.

This clone is a singleton in its sample. V usage is TRBV10-3 and J usage is TRBJ1-3, with 10 bases aligning to TRBD1. The CDR3 totals 14 residues. Germline CDR1 and CDR2: ENHRY and SYGVKD. Losses at the gene ends were 6 bases for V and 4 bases for J; bases not matched to a gene: 3. The CDR3 DNA sequence: TGTGCCATCAGGACAGGGGGCGAAGGAAACACCATATATTTT. Protein sequence: CAIRTGGEGNTIYF.

This chain links TRBV24-1 with TRBJ2-3; the match to TRBD2 covers 14 bases. The germline CDR1 and CDR2 sequences are KGHDR and SFDVKD. V lost 3 bases to trimming and J lost 5 bases; unmatched junction nucleotides: 6. There are 17 residues in the CDR3. CDR3 sequence: CATSDATSGGALDTQYF. The CDR3, as DNA: TGTGCCACCAGTGATGCGACTAGCGGGGGGGCCTTAGATACGCAGTATTTT.

This clone was detected only once. The chain links TRBV18 to TRBJ2-3; a possible D gene is TRBD1 (5 bases). This CDR3 comprises 17 residues. Germline V gene lookup returns CDR1 KGHSH and CDR2 LQKENI. Trimming pared 2 bases from V and 6 bases from J, leaving 21 bases between. CDR3 bases: TGTGCCAGCTCACCAAGGTCTTCGGCAGGGTCTCTTGATACGCAGTATTTT. Translation: CASSPRSSAGSLDTQYF.

This chain links TRBV7-9 with TRBJ2-3; D is ambiguous. The CDR3 contains 15 residues. V was clipped by 0 bases and J by 0 bases, with 7 bases between them. Per germline, CDR1 SEHNR and CDR2 FQNEAQ (reference sequence). The chain's CDR3 is CASSLASYSTDTQYF. In nucleotides, the CDR3 is TGTGCCAGCAGCTTAGCGAGTTACAGCACAGATACGCAGTATTTT.

The rearrangement joins TRBV11-2 to TRBJ1-1; a weak D match, TRBD1 (5 bases). Germline-derived CDR1 and CDR2 are SGHAT and FQNNGV. Trimming removed 5 bases from V and 0 bases from J, with 16 bases in between. The CDR3 consists of 16 residues. CDR3 sequence: CASSPISGALNTEAFF. The CDR3 region has the DNA TGTGCCAGCAGCCCTATATCTGGGGCTCTGAACACTGAAGCTTTCTTT.

V gene TRBV6-5 combines with J gene TRBJ1-3, with 7 bases aligning to TRBD1. V was pared by 7 bases and J by 0 bases, with 6 bases of the junction left unmatched. Per the germline V gene, CDR1 is MNHEY and CDR2 is SVGAGI. The CDR3 runs to 15 residues. The CDR3 nucleotides read TGTGCCAGCACCAGACAGGGAGTCTCTGGAAACACCATATATTTT. This codes for CASTRQGVSGNTIYF.

This rearrangement joins TRBV30 to TRBJ1-1; 10 bases are a match to TRBD1. Germline-derived CDR1 and CDR2 are GTSNPN and SVGIG (reference sequence). With V trimmed by 2 bases and J by 3 bases, 3 bases remained unmatched. This CDR3 has 14 amino acids. Written as DNA, the CDR3 is TGTGCCTGGAGTCCGGACAGGGGGGACACTGAAGCTTTCTTT. The encoded protein is CAWSPDRGDTEAFF.

The rearrangement uses TRBV3-1 (or the pseudogene TRBV3-2) and TRBJ2-5; D might be TRBD1 (6 bases). Germline assignment: CDR1 LGHDT and CDR2 YNNKEL (reference sequence). This CDR3 comprises 15 residues. V was clipped by 4 bases and J by 3 bases, with 15 bases between them. The CDR3: CASSLLTGSKETQYF. The CDR3, as DNA: TGTGCCAGCAGCCTATTGACAGGCTCGAAAGAGACCCAGTACTTC.

The V gene is TRBV5-4, the J gene TRBJ1-1; the D is unclear. CDR1 is SGHNT and CDR2 is YYREEE in the germline V gene (reference sequence). V dropped 1 base and J dropped 0 bases, with 7 bases sitting between them. This CDR3 is 14 amino acids long. The CDR3 sequence: CASSLRELNTEAFF. The CDR3 DNA follows: TGTGCCAGCAGCTTGAGGGAGTTGAACACTGAAGCTTTCTTT.

The V gene is TRBV19, the J gene TRBJ1-6; no definite D call. Germline V gene data show CDR1 as LNHDA and CDR2 as SQIVND (reference sequence). This CDR3 comprises 15 residues. With 7 bases removed from V and 1 base from J, the gap between germline ends came to 11 bases. CDR3 region: CASTPKISYNSPLHF. The CDR3 DNA reads as TGTGCCAGTACCCCTAAAATATCCTATAATTCACCCCTCCACTTT.

This chain links TRBV6-5 with TRBJ1-1; tentative D call: TRBD1 (6 bases). V was trimmed by 7 bases and J by 1 base, leaving 16 bases between them. The CDR3 runs to 15 residues. Germline loops: CDR1 MNHEY, CDR2 SVGAGI. The DNA for the CDR3 is TGTGCCAGCACCCCCACCGGGACACAGAACACTGAAGCTTTCTTT. Protein: CASTPTGTQNTEAFF.

The V call is TRBV9, the J call TRBJ2-7, with no clear D. Germline lookup yields CDR1 SGDLS and CDR2 YYNGEE. The V end was cut by 5 bases, the J end by 3 bases, with 15 bases between. CDR3 length equals 14 residues. The CDR3 spells CASSGDARRYEQYF. DNA of the CDR3: TGTGCCAGCAGTGGAGACGCGAGGCGCTACGAGCAGTACTTC.

This sequence joins TRBV12-3 or TRBV12-4 and TRBJ1-6; D unresolved. V shed 6 bases and J shed 10 bases, with 7 bases lying between them. The CDR3 covers 11 residues. The CDR3 sequence: CASRRESPLHF. The CDR3 coding sequence is TGTGCCAGCAGGAGGGAATCACCCCTCCACTTT.